This T cell receptor beta chain was obtained from a study of T cell responses to AZD1222 COVID-19 vaccine. Whole-study results and caveats: A reported finding is that nearly half of spike-specific TCRs target unmutated variant regions. Researchers report vaccine-associated CD4 TCRs spanning spike, with dominance at 160-218 and 743-854. Among those given AZD1222, only 5 to 7 were seropositive at baseline.

Clones were sequenced by immunoSEQ multiplex PCR, and TCRdb holds only the in-frame ones, with some missing. Here the sample spans tens of thousands of clones, around 87% being singletons. As to this clone: Its antigen is not known.

This CDR3 contains 15 residues. Germline V gene lookup returns CDR1 SGHNT and CDR2 YYREEE (reference sequence). V was shortened by 5 bases and J by 5 bases, with 16 bases between the two germline ends. The sample consisted of peripheral blood, taken 28 days after the second AZD1222 dose. The receptor's source is an adult who received the AZD1222 COVID-19 vaccine. This chain links TRBV5-4 with TRBJ1-4; no clear D. CDR3 region: CASSPDPGVNEKLFF. The CDR3 nucleotides read TGTGCCAGCAGTCCCGACCCTGGTGTCAATGAAAAACTGTTTTTT.